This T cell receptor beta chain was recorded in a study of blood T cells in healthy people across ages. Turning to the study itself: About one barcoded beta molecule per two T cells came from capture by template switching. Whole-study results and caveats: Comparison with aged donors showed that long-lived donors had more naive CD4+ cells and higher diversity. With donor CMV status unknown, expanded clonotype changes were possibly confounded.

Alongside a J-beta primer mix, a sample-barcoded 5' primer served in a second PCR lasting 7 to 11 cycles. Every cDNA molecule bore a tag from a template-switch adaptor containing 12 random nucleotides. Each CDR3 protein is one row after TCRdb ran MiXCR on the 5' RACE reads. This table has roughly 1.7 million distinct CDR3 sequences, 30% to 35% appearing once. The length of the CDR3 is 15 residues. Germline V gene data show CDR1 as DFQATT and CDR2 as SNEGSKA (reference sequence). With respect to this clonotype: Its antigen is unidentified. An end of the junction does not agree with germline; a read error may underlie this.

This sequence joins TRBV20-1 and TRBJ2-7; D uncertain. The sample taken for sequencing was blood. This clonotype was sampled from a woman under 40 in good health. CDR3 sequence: CSAGDLALSPYEQYF. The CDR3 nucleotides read TGCAGTGCTGGAGATCTCGCGTTAAGTCCTTACGAGCAGTACTTC.